This passage covers 27 T cell receptor beta chains from one sample sequenced in a study of T cells in women clearing cervical HPV infection. Clones were read by immunoSEQ multiplex PCR, and TCRdb kept only the in-frame ones, dropping some. This sample's clone table lists about 32,000 clones. The specimen was blood buffy coat. Source of these receptors: a woman between 18 and 70 years old with a cervical HPV16 infection that either progressed to CIN3+ or cleared (not recorded which).

For this clone: Sequencing ends 3 residues short of the CDR3 end; the germline J gene provides the rest. V usage is TRBV7-2 and J usage is TRBJ1-4; 7 bases fit TRBD1. V shed 3 bases and J 7 bases; nucleotides not matched to a gene: 8. This CDR3 comprises 15 residues. Germline V gene sequence: CDR1 SGHTA, CDR2 FQGNSA. CDR3: CASSLGNRGSEKLFF. The part of the CDR3 DNA that was read is TGTGCCAGCAGCTTGGGTAACAGGGGAAGTGAAAAA.

As regards this clone: The read ends 3 residues before the CDR3 terminus; that terminus is restored from the germline J gene. The chain is built from TRBV30 and TRBJ2-1; 9 positions agree with TRBD1. V lost 5 bases and J lost 5; bases outside the gene matches: 7. CDR3 size: 14 residues. Germline V gives CDR1 GTSNPN, CDR2 SVGIG (reference sequence). CDR3 in amino acids: CAWVATGGNNEQFF. CDR3 bases read: TGTGCCTGGGTGGCGACAGGGGGGAACAATGAG.

On this clone itself: The read comes to an end 3 residues before the CDR3 does, leaving the germline J gene to fill in the end. The chain joins TRBV20-1 to TRBJ2-4; 7 positions agree with TRBD2. The CDR3 has 15 residues. In germline, CDR1 is DFQATT, CDR2 SNEGSKA (reference sequence). The junction had 11 bases not matched to a gene; V was cut back by 3 bases and J by 6 bases. CDR3 sequence reads: CSASRLGGEGNIQYF. CDR3 DNA, as far as it was read: TGCAGTGCTAGTCGACTCGGCGGGGAGGGAAACATT.

Worth noting for this clone: The CDR3 end is not reached by the read, which stops 3 residues before it; the germline J gene fills it in. The chain has TRBV2 and TRBJ2-3; D is ambiguous. Per germline, CDR1 SNHLY and CDR2 FYNNEI. This CDR3 is 15 amino acids long. CDR3 in amino acids: CASSEVAYSNQPQYF. The part of the CDR3 DNA that was read is TGTGCCAGCAGTGAAGTTGCGTACAGCAATCAGCCG.

Comment on this clone: The DNA ends 3 residues before the CDR3 does, and the rest of the CDR3 is filled in from the germline J gene. The chain uses TRBV19 and TRBJ1-2; D is perhaps TRBD1 (6 bases). This CDR3 comprises 15 residues. V gave up 8 bases and J gave up 3 bases, with 19 bases separating them. Germline V gene sequence: CDR1 LNHDA, CDR2 SQIVND (reference sequence). The CDR3 reads CASLPDRAFYYGYTF. The sequenced part of the CDR3 DNA is TGTGCCAGTCTACCGGACAGAGCCTTTTACTATGGC. The complete variable domain, with remaining parts taken from reference TRBV19 and TRBJ1-2, reads DGGITQSPKYLFRKEGQNVTLSCEQNLNHDAMYWYRQDPGQGLRLIYYSQIVNDFQKGDIAEGYSVSREKKESFPLTVTSAQKNPTAFYLCASLPDRAFYYGYTFGSGTRLTVV.

Worth noting for this clone: Sequencing ends 3 residues short of the CDR3 end; the germline J gene provides the rest. In the same sample, other DNA sequences code for this CDR3. The chain is built from TRBV11-2 and TRBJ1-5, with D possibly being TRBD1 (5 bases). The germline V and J ends were trimmed by 5 bases and 1 base, with 9 bases remaining between them. The CDR3 sequence is 14 residues long. Germline V gives CDR1 SGHAT, CDR2 FQNNGV. The CDR3 here is CASSPRGSNQPQHF. Incomplete CDR3 DNA: TGTGCCAGCAGCCCTAGGGGAAGCAATCAGCCC.

About this clone: Read data end 3 residues before the CDR3 end; the end is taken from the germline J gene. The V gene is TRBV19, the J gene TRBJ1-6; 7 positions agree with TRBD1. This CDR3 comprises 16 residues. Germline trimming cut 5 bases from V and 6 bases from J; bases unmatched to any gene: 10. The V gene's germline CDR1 is LNHDA and CDR2 SQIVND (reference sequence). CDR3 DNA (partial): TGTGCCAGTAGTGCAGAGAGACAGGGCGGTAATTCACCC. The encoded protein is CASSAERQGGNSP. The CDR3 in full is CASSAERQGGNSPLHF.

About this clone: With the read ending 3 residues before the CDR3 end, the germline J gene is used to fill in that end. This chain joins TRBV7-2 and TRBJ2-2; no clear D gene. Germline lookup yields CDR1 SGHTA and CDR2 FQGNSA. Trimming took off 2 bases at V and 7 bases at J, with 5 bases between the two ends. The CDR3 is 12 residues long. The sequenced CDR3 bases are TGTGCCAGCAGCTTACAGATCGGGGAG. As protein: CASSLQIGE. The complete CDR3 sequence is CASSLQIGELFF.

About this clone: The CDR3 goes on 3 residues after the read ends, and that part is filled in from the germline J gene. The rearrangement links TRBV12-5 to TRBJ2-6; D remains ambiguous. The germline V and J ends were trimmed by 4 bases and 2 bases, with 9 bases remaining between them. Looked up from germline, CDR1 is LGHNT and CDR2 is FRNRAP. The CDR3 loop spans 15 amino acids. Here the CDR3 reads CASGYSGAGANVLTF. Partial CDR3 DNA: TGTGCTAGTGGTTACTCCGGTGCTGGGGCCAACGTC.

Details on this clone: Read sequence stops 3 residues before the CDR3 end, and the germline J gene provides the missing end. V is TRBV19 and J is TRBJ2-7, with D maybe TRBD1 (6 bases). The CDR3 consists of 13 residues. Trimming cost V 3 bases and J 5 bases, with 11 bases left between them. Germline V gene lookup returns CDR1 LNHDA and CDR2 SQIVND (reference sequence). The CDR3 loop reads CASSIERGNEQYF. The DNA read from the CDR3 is TGTGCCAGTAGTATTGAGAGGGGGAACGAG.

This clone is identified as medium-sized (0.01 to 0.1%) from frequency. From the germline J gene comes the end of the CDR3, since the read stops 3 residues before it. The chain links TRBV7-2 to TRBJ2-7, with 10 bases that match TRBD2. The CDR3 runs to 15 residues. J lost 5 bases, V lost 2 bases, and 6 bases had no gene match. Germline CDR1 SGHTA, CDR2 FQGNSA. CDR3 DNA, as far as it was read: TGTGCCAGCAGCTTATCACTAGCGGGATATGACGAG. Its protein is CASSLSLAGYDE. The full CDR3 protein reads CASSLSLAGYDEQYF.

Turning to this clone: Coverage ceases 3 residues before the CDR3 finishes, and the germline J gene fills in the end. This chain joins TRBV7-8 and TRBJ1-4; a possible D gene is TRBD1 (6 bases). Germline V gene sequence: CDR1 SGHVS, CDR2 FQNEAQ. The CDR3 extends over 14 amino acids. The covered CDR3 bases are TGTGCCAGCTCGGACAGCTCCTATAATTCACCA. Residues: CASSDSSYNSP. The full-length CDR3 reads as CASSDSSYNSPLFF.

As for this clone: A read error may account for a junction end that differs from germline. Read sequence stops 3 residues before the CDR3 end, and the germline J gene provides the missing end. The chain carries TRBV4-2 and TRBJ1-2, with TRBD1 matching 7 bases. The CDR3 has 16 residues. Germline V lookup: CDR1 LGHNA, CDR2 YNFKEQ. The sequenced part of the CDR3 DNA is TGCGCCAGCAGCCAAGACGCTACAGGGGAGGACTATGGC. It yields the protein CASSQDATGEDYG. Given in full, the CDR3 is CASSQDATGEDYGYTF.

With regard to this clone: Read sequence stops 3 residues before the CDR3 end, and the germline J gene provides the missing end. The chain uses TRBV20-1 and TRBJ1-1, with 7 bases lining up with TRBD1. V shed 6 bases and J 1 base; nucleotides not matched to a gene: 5. The CDR3 is 13 amino acids. Germline V gene lookup returns CDR1 DFQATT and CDR2 SNEGSKA (reference sequence). This CDR3 reads CSAERGPNTEAFF. Partial CDR3 DNA: TGCAGTGCCGAGAGGGGGCCGAACACTGAA.

About this clone itself: The read terminates 3 residues ahead of where the CDR3 ends, so the germline J gene completes it. J is TRBJ2-1 and V is TRBV11-1; TRBD2 agrees at 8 bases. The V and J ends lost 5 bases and 0 bases, in that order; junction bases with no gene match: 3. This CDR3 has 15 residues. CDR1 and CDR2 from the germline V gene are SGHAT and FQDESV (reference sequence). Partial CDR3 DNA: TGTGCCAGCAGCCCCAGCGGGAGCTCCTACAATGAG. It is translated as CASSPSGSSYNE. The complete CDR3 reads CASSPSGSSYNEQFF.

On this clone itself: The read finishes 3 residues shy of the CDR3 end, and the germline J gene is used to complete it. The chain recombines TRBV5-6 with TRBJ2-3, with D perhaps TRBD2 (6 bases). The germline V and J ends were trimmed by 0 bases and 2 bases, with 10 bases remaining between them. Germline V CDR1 and CDR2: SGHDT, YYEEEE. There are 15 residues in the CDR3. CDR3 protein: CASSLDSGTTDTQYF. CDR3 bases read: TGTGCCAGCAGCTTGGATAGCGGAACCACAGATACG.

On this clone: Read coverage stops 3 residues before the CDR3 terminus; the germline J gene supplies the remainder. The rearrangement links TRBV19 to TRBJ1-2; perhaps TRBD1 as D (6 bases). The CDR3 loop spans 12 amino acids. The V gene's germline CDR1 is LNHDA and CDR2 SQIVND (reference sequence). CDR3 sequence reads: CASSTRGGDYTF. The CDR3 bases that were read are TGTGCCAGTAGTACACGGGGGGGCGAC. Variable domain in full (rest from reference TRBV19 and TRBJ1-2): DGGITQSPKYLFRKEGQNVTLSCEQNLNHDAMYWYRQDPGQGLRLIYYSQIVNDFQKGDIAEGYSVSREKKESFPLTVTSAQKNPTAFYLCASSTRGGDYTFGSGTRLTVV.

Turning to this clone: The CDR3 goes on 3 residues after the read ends, and that part is filled in from the germline J gene. The J gene is TRBJ1-3, the V gene TRBV9; possible D gene TRBD1, 6 bases. Between the trimmed V and J ends, which lost 4 bases and 0 bases, there was a span of 14 bases. Germline CDR1 SGDLS, CDR2 YYNGEE. CDR3 size: 16 residues. CDR3 loop: CASSQGGGFSGNTIYF. CDR3 bases read: TGTGCCAGCAGCCAAGGGGGGGGCTTCTCTGGAAACACC.

On this clone itself: The read ends 3 residues early relative to the CDR3; the germline J gene fills the gap. The genes are TRBV20-1 and TRBJ1-2, with 9 positions matching TRBD1. The length of the CDR3 is 14 residues. CDR1 is DFQATT and CDR2 is SNEGSKA in the germline V gene (reference sequence). The sequenced CDR3 bases are TGCAGTGCTAGAGAATGGGACAGGGTCGAGGGC. This sequence encodes CSAREWDRVEG. In full, the CDR3 reads CSAREWDRVEGYTF.

Incomplete CDR3 DNA: TGTGCCAGCAGCCAAGGGTCCCCGGGACAGACAAATTCACCC. It is translated as CASSQGSPGQTNSP. The entire CDR3 protein reads CASSQGSPGQTNSPLHF. The genes are TRBV3-1 (or the pseudogene TRBV3-2) and TRBJ1-6; 7 bases map to TRBD1. The CDR3 end lies 3 residues beyond the end of the read and is filled in from the germline J gene. CDR1 and CDR2 from the germline V gene are LGHDT and YNNKEL (reference sequence). The CDR3 consists of 17 residues. V was pared by 1 base and J by 7 bases, with 10 bases of the junction left unmatched.

On this clone itself: Coverage ceases 3 residues before the CDR3 finishes, and the germline J gene fills in the end. The chain uses TRBV12-3 or TRBV12-4 and TRBJ1-4; D remains ambiguous. Trimming took 1 base from V and 4 from J, leaving 19 bases between them. The length of the CDR3 is 18 residues. The CDR3 loop is CASSLEYGGGALNEKLFF. The sequenced part of the CDR3 DNA is TGTGCCAGCAGTTTAGAGTACGGCGGAGGAGCCCTTAATGAAAAA.

Of note for this clone: The CDR3 extends 3 residues past the end of the read, so its final part is completed from the germline J gene. This chain joins TRBV18 and TRBJ1-1; D is unresolved. This CDR3 is 14 amino acids long. The V gene's germline CDR1 is KGHSH and CDR2 LQKENI. Trimming left V 3 bases short and J 3 bases short, with 11 bases between. This CDR3 reads CASSPRRADTEAFF. CDR3 bases read: TGTGCCAGCTCACCTCGGCGGGCGGACACTGAA.

Note on this clone: The observed sequence ends 3 residues before the CDR3 terminus, with the missing tail filled in from the germline J gene. The rearrangement joins TRBV20-1 to TRBJ2-5; possible D gene TRBD1, 5 bases. Germline loops: CDR1 DFQATT, CDR2 SNEGSKA (reference sequence). This CDR3 has 11 residues. V gave up 6 bases and J gave up 5 bases, with 10 bases separating them. CDR3 DNA, as far as it was read: TGCAGTGCAAGGGGTTATGAGACC. This codes for CSARGYET. The whole CDR3 protein reads CSARGYETQYF.

About this clone: Coverage ceases 3 residues before the CDR3 finishes, and the germline J gene fills in the end. The rearrangement uses TRBV5-1 and TRBJ1-1; tentatively, D is TRBD1 (6 bases). CDR3 length equals 14 residues. In germline, CDR1 is SGHRS, CDR2 YFSETQ. V was trimmed by 5 bases and J by 5 bases, leaving 16 bases between them. The DNA read from the CDR3 is TGCGCCAGCAGTAAGCAGGGGAGTCGTACTGAA. Translation gives CASSKQGSRTE. The complete CDR3 sequence is CASSKQGSRTEAFF.

As for this clone: Sequencing ends 3 residues short of the CDR3 end; the germline J gene provides the rest. The rearrangement uses TRBV4-1 and TRBJ1-3; TRBD1 might be the D (6 bases). CDR1 and CDR2 from the germline V gene are MGHRA and YSYEKL. CDR3 length: 17 residues. The germline V and J ends were trimmed by 3 bases and 1 base, with 16 bases remaining between them. Partial CDR3 DNA: TGCGCCAGCAGCCACCTTCGGACAGCTGGATCTGGAAACACC. This gives the protein CASSHLRTAGSGNT. The CDR3 in its entirety is CASSHLRTAGSGNTIYF.

Remarks on this clone: Read sequence stops 3 residues before the CDR3 end, and the germline J gene provides the missing end. The chain uses TRBV12-3 or TRBV12-4 and TRBJ2-1; possibly TRBD1 for D (6 bases). CDR3 length equals 13 residues. The V gene lost 4 bases and the J gene lost 9 bases, with 13 bases spanning the gap. The CDR3 is CASSSPGDPEQFF. Incomplete CDR3 DNA: TGTGCCAGCAGTTCACCAGGGGATCCTGAG.

Of note for this clone: The read halts 3 residues ahead of the CDR3 end, with the missing end drawn from the germline J gene. The V call is TRBV5-5, the J call TRBJ2-7; 12 nucleotides match TRBD1. The CDR3 covers 15 residues. Germline loops: CDR1 SGHKS, CDR2 YYEKEE (reference sequence). V was pared by 4 bases and J by 6 bases, with 8 bases of the junction left unmatched. CDR3 DNA (partial): TGTGCCAGCAGCCGAGGCGGGACAGGGGGCAGCGAG. This encodes CASSRGGTGGSE. The whole CDR3 sequence is CASSRGGTGGSEQYF.